This TCR beta chain is from a study of type 1 regulatory T cells. In the study overall: This in vitro CD4 product, T-allo10, is enriched for Tr1 cells and alloantigen-specific.

A few counts support this clonotype. TCRdb redid the calling of the reads with MiXCR, one entry per CDR3 protein. The sample lists around 19,000 distinct CDR3 sequences, approximately 10% occurring once. CDR3 size: 16 residues. Trimming took 3 bases from V and 4 from J, leaving 18 bases between them. CDR1 is SGHRS and CDR2 is YFSETQ in the germline V gene. What was sequenced was CD4+ T cells, either the whole sample or a sorted fraction (not recorded which). V is TRBV5-1 and J is TRBJ2-3; D call uncertain. The receptor was derived from a human donor in good health. CDR3 in amino acids: CASSSLGSTWADTQYF. The CDR3 coding sequence is TGCGCCAGCAGCTCTTTGGGGTCAACCTGGGCAGATACGCAGTATTTT. Full variable domain (rest looked up from reference TRBV5-1 and TRBJ2-3): KAGVTQTPRYLIKTRGQQVTLSCSPISGHRSVSWYQQTPGQGLQFLFEYFSETQRNKGNFPGRFSGRQFSNSRSEMNVSTLELGDSALYLCASSSLGSTWADTQYFGPGTRLTVL.